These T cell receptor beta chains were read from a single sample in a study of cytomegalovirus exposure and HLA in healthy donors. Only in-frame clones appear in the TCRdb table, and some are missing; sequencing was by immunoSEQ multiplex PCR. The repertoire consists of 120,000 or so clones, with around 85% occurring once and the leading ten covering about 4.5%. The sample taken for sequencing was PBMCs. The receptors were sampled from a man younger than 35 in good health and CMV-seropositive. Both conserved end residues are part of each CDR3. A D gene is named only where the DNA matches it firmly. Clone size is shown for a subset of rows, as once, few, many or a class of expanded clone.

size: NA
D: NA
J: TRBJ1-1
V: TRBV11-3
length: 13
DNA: TGTGCCAGCAGCCTGGGACAGAACACTGAAGCTTTCTTT
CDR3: CASSLGQNTEAFF

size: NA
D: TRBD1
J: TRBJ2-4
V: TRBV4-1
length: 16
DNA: TGCGCCAGCAGCCTTAGGACAGGGGTGGGGGAAAACATTCAGTACTTC
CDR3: CASSLRTGVGENIQYF

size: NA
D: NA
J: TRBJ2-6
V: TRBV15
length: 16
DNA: TGTGCCACCAGCGCAGGGGCGATCTCTGGGGCCAACGTCCTGACTTTC
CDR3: CATSAGAISGANVLTF

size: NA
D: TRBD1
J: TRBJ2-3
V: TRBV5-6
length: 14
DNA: TGTGCCAGCAGCTTGGTGGGGACAGTGGATACGCAGTATTTT
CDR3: CASSLVGTVDTQYF

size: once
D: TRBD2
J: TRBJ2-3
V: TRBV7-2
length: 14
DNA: TGTGCCAGCAGCTTTAGGCGGGGGATGGAGACGCAGTATTTT
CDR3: CASSFRRGMETQYF

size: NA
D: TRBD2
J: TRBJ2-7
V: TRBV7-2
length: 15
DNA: TGTGCCAGCAGCACGGCGGGGCGGGGGTCCTACGAGCAGTACTTC
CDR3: CASSTAGRGSYEQYF

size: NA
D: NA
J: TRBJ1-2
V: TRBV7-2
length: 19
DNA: TGTGCCAGCAGCCCCGTTGGGAGGCACCCAGCGGGGAGTCGTTATGGCTACACCTTC
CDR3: CASSPVGRHPAGSRYGYTF

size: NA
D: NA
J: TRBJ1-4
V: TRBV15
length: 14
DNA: TGTGCCACCAGCAGAGCACAGGCAGGGGAAAAACTGTTTTTT
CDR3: CATSRAQAGEKLFF

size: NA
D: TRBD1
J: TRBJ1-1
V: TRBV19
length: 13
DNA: TGTGCCAGTAGGGACAGACAGGGGATTGGAGCTTTCTTT
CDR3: CASRDRQGIGAFF

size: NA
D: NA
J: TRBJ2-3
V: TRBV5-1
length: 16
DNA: TGCGCCAGCAGACCAGCGGTAGGACCCTACACAGATACGCAGTATTTT
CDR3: CASRPAVGPYTDTQYF

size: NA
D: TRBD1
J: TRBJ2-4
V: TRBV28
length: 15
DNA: TGTGCCAGCAGTTCCGTGGGACAGGGGGCGAACATTCAGTACTTC
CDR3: CASSSVGQGANIQYF

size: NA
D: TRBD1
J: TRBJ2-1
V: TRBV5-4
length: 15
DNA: TGTGCCAGCAGCTTGGGGGCAGGGGGCTTAAATGAGCAGTTCTTC
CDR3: CASSLGAGGLNEQFF

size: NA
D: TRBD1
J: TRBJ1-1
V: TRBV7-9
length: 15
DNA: TGTGCCAGCAGTCTAGGGACAGGGCCTCTTACTGAAGCTTTCTTT
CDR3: CASSLGTGPLTEAFF

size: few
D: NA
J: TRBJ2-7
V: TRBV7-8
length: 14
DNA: TGTGCCAGCAGCTTAAGGGGGGGACCCTCCGAGCAGTACTTC
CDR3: CASSLRGGPSEQYF

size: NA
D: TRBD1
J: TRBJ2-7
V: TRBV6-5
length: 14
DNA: TGTGCCAGCGGGGCCAGGACAGGGTCCTCCGAGCAGTACTTC
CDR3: CASGARTGSSEQYF

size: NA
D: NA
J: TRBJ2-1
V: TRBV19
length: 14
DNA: TGTGCCAGCGGCGGAGGAGTGGGGATAAATGAGCAGTTCTTC
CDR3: CASGGGVGINEQFF

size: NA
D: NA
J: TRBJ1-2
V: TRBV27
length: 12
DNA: TGTGCCAGCAGAAAACCGACAGGAGGCTACACCTTC
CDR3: CASRKPTGGYTF

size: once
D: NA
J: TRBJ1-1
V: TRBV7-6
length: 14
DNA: TGTGCCAGCAGCTTAGACAGCAAGAACACTGAAGCTTTCTTT
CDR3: CASSLDSKNTEAFF

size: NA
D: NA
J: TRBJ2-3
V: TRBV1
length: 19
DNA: TGCACCAGCAGCCAAGATCTTGTTAGCGGGGGATTAGACACAGATACGCAGTATTTT
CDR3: CTSSQDLVSGGLDTDTQYF

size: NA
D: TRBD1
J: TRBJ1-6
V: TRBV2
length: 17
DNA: TGTGCCAGCAGATTAATTACCGGGACAGGGAATAATTCACCCCTCCACTTT
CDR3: CASRLITGTGNNSPLHF

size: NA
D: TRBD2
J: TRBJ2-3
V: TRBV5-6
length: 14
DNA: TGTGCCAGCAGCAAGGGAGGGGCCGGAGATACGCAGTATTTT
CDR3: CASSKGGAGDTQYF

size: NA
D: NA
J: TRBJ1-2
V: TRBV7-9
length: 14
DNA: TGTGCCAGCAGCTTAGAAGACAGAGGCTATGGCTACACCTTC
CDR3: CASSLEDRGYGYTF

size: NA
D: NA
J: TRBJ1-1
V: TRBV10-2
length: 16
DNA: TGCGCCAGCCAGTTACAAAAGGGGATTGTGAACACTGAAGCTTTCTTT
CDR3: CASQLQKGIVNTEAFF

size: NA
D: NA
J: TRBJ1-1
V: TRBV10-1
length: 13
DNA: TGCGCCAGCAGCGGACAGACTAACACTGAAGCTTTCTTT
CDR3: CASSGQTNTEAFF

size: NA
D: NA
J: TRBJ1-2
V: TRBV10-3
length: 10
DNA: TGTGCCATCAGGGGAGACGGCTACACCTTC
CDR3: CAIRGDGYTF

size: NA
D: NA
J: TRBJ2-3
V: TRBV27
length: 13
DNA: TGTGCCAGCAGTCTCGACAGACCAGATACGCAGTATTTT
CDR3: CASSLDRPDTQYF

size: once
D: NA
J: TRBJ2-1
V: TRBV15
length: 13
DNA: TGTGCCACCAGCAACGGGGGTTGGGGTGAGCAGTTCTTC
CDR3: CATSNGGWGEQFF

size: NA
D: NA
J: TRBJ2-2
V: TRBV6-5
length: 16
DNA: TGTGCCAGCAGTTACTCGAACCGCAGGAACACCGGGGAGCTGTTTTTT
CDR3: CASSYSNRRNTGELFF

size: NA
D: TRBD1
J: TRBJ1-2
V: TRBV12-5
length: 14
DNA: TGTGCTAGTGGTCACGAAGGACAGGGGTATGGCTACACCTTC
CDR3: CASGHEGQGYGYTF

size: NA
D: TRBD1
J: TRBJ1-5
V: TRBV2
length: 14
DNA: TGTGCCAGCACCGCCGGGACAGGGGCTCAGCCCCAGCATTTT
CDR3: CASTAGTGAQPQHF

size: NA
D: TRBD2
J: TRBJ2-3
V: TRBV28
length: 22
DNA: TGTGCCAGCAATCTCAGTAGTAGGCTAGCGGGGGGCGAGACGACACCCCCAGATACGCAGTATTTT
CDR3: CASNLSSRLAGGETTPPDTQYF

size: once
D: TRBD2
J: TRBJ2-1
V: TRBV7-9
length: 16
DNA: TGTGCCAGCAGCCTTAGCGGGGGGCGTACCTACAATGAGCAGTTCTTC
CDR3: CASSLSGGRTYNEQFF

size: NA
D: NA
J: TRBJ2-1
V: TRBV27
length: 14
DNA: TGTGCCAGCAGTTCTGCGAGCTCCTACAATGAGCAGTTCTTC
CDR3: CASSSASSYNEQFF

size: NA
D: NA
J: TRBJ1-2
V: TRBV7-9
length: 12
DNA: TGTGCCAGCAGCCAGGTTAACTATGGCTACACCTTC
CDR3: CASSQVNYGYTF

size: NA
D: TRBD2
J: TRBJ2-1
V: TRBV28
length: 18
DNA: TGTGCCAGCAGTACAGAAGGGACTAGCGGGGAGATTTACAATGAGCAGTTCTTC
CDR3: CASSTEGTSGEIYNEQFF

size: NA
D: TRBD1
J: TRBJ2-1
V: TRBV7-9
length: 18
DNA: TGTGCCAGCAGCATCCGCGGATGGGTGGGACAGGGACTGAATGAGCAGTTCTTC
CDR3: CASSIRGWVGQGLNEQFF

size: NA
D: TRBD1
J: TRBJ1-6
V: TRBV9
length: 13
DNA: TGTGCCAGTTGGGACAGAAGTAATTCACCCCTCCACTTT
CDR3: CASWDRSNSPLHF

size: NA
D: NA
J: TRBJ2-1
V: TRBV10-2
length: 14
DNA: TGCGCCAGCAGTAGGGTGACCCAGGACAGTGAGCAGTTCTTC
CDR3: CASSRVTQDSEQFF

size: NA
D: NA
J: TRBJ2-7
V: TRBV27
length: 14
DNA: TGTGCCAGCAGTTTGAGAGGGTTTGCGTACGAGCAGTACTTC
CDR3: CASSLRGFAYEQYF

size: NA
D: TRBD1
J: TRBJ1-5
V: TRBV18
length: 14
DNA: TGTGCCAGCTCGCGGGGACAGGGGGTTGAGCCCCAGCATTTT
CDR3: CASSRGQGVEPQHF